The 5 T cell receptor beta chains presented below share a single source sample, sequenced in a study of cytomegalovirus exposure and HLA in healthy donors. PCR primers comprised 60 Vbeta and 13 Jbeta primers. TCRdb keeps only in-frame clones here, not all; method: immunoSEQ multiplex PCR. The sample yields around 97,000 clones, around 73% seen once. Input material: PBMCs. The receptors stem from a man in his forties in good health and CMV-seronegative.

The V gene is TRBV6-5, the J gene TRBJ1-4, with 9 bases aligning to TRBD1. CDR3 size: 14 residues. V lost 6 bases to trimming and J lost 6 bases; unmatched junction nucleotides: 5. Germline V gene lookup returns CDR1 MNHEY and CDR2 SVGAGI. CDR3 DNA sequence: TGTGCCAGCAGCCCGACAGGGGGTTATGAAAAACTGTTTTTT. Its translation: CASSPTGGYEKLFF.

The J gene is TRBJ1-5, the V gene TRBV19; 7 bases are shared with TRBD1. There are 13 residues in the CDR3. Unmatched junction bases numbered 4, after V lost 8 bases and J lost 3 bases. Per the germline V gene, CDR1 is LNHDA and CDR2 is SQIVND (reference sequence). The CDR3 here is CASGTVFNQPQHF. DNA of the CDR3: TGTGCCAGTGGGACAGTTTTCAATCAGCCCCAGCATTTT.

The V gene is TRBV6-6, the J gene TRBJ2-7; perhaps TRBD1 as D (5 bases). The V gene's germline CDR1 is MNHNY and CDR2 SVGAGI (reference sequence). V shed 2 bases and J shed 5 bases, with 7 bases lying between them. The CDR3 extends over 12 amino acids. The CDR3: CASSYMTDEQYF. In DNA, the CDR3 is TGTGCCAGCAGTTACATGACAGACGAGCAGTACTTC.

The CDR3 DNA is TGTGCCAGCAGCTTAGGGCTCCACACAGATACGCAGTATTTT. As protein: CASSLGLHTDTQYF. The chain is built from TRBV7-9 and TRBJ2-3; D remains ambiguous. The ends were cut back, 1 base at V and 2 bases at J, with 7 bases in the middle. CDR3 length equals 14 residues. Germline lookup yields CDR1 SEHNR and CDR2 FQNEAQ (reference sequence).

This sequence joins TRBV4-1 and TRBJ2-7; a possible D gene is TRBD1 (5 bases). Trimming pared 0 bases from V and 2 bases from J, leaving 8 bases between. CDR1 and CDR2 (germline): MGHRA, YSYEKL. The CDR3 consists of 14 residues. The CDR3 protein is CASSQEGRAYEQYF. In DNA form, the CDR3 reads TGCGCCAGCAGCCAAGAAGGCAGGGCCTACGAGCAGTACTTC.